This TCR beta chain appears in the sequencing data of a study of T cells in Graves' hyperthyroidism and ophthalmopathy. Authors of the study amplified TCR beta CDR3 regions from RNA transcripts. A set of HTBI primers served as the primers for a first-round RT-PCR of the TCR CDR3. TCRdb redid the calling of the multiplex PCR reads with MiXCR, one entry per CDR3 protein. The data show roughly 580,000 distinct CDR3 sequences, over 11% seen once. Germline assignment: CDR1 SGHAT and CDR2 FQNNGV. V lost 3 bases to trimming and J lost 3 bases; unmatched junction nucleotides: 14. CDR3 length equals 18 residues. This clonotype has ten or more counts.

This chain links TRBV11-2 with TRBJ1-1, with 9 bases lining up with TRBD1. The receptor was isolated from a woman in her twenties or thirties with Graves' hyperthyroidism that later progressed to Graves' ophthalmopathy. The sample comprised blood. CDR3 sequence: CASSFPLTGGYRDTEAFF. The CDR3 nucleotides are TGTGCCAGCAGCTTCCCACTTACAGGGGGCTATAGGGACACTGAAGCTTTCTTT.